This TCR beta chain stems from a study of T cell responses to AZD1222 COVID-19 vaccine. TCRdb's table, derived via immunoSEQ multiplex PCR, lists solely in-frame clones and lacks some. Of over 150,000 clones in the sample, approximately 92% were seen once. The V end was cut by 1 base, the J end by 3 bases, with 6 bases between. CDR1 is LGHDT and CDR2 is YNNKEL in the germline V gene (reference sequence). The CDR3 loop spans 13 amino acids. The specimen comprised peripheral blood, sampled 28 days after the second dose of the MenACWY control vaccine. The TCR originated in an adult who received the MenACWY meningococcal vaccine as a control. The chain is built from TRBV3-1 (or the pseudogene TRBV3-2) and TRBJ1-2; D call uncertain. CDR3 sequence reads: CASSQGSDYGYTF. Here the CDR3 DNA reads TGTGCCAGCAGCCAAGGTTCAGACTATGGCTACACCTTC.